What follows are 24 T cell receptor beta chains derived from one specimen sequenced in a study of T cell responses to AZD1222 COVID-19 vaccine. TCRdb's table, derived via immunoSEQ multiplex PCR, lists solely in-frame clones and lacks some. The repertoire holds about 140,000 clones, with 85% to 90% as singletons. Here the sequenced sample was peripheral blood, taken 28 days after the second AZD1222 dose. The receptor set was obtained from an adult who received the AZD1222 COVID-19 vaccine.

This sequence joins TRBV19 and TRBJ1-5, with D uncertain. Trimming stripped 6 bases from V and 0 bases from J, with 12 bases between. The germline CDR1 and CDR2 sequences are LNHDA and SQIVND (reference sequence). The length of the CDR3 is 15 residues. CDR3 bases: TGTGCCAGTAGCGGTGTGAGTTATAGCAATCAGCCCCAGCATTTT. It codes for CASSGVSYSNQPQHF.

V gene TRBV4-3 combines with J gene TRBJ1-3; D is perhaps TRBD1 (5 bases). Germline CDR1 and CDR2: LGHNA and YSLEER. V was clipped by 2 bases and J by 6 bases, with 11 bases between them. This CDR3 contains 14 residues. CDR3: CASSQNQGVNTIYF. The DNA for the CDR3 is TGCGCCAGCAGCCAAAATCAGGGAGTAAACACCATATATTTT.

This clone was seen only once. This chain joins TRBV29-1 and TRBJ2-3, with 7 bases lining up with TRBD2. The CDR3 has 14 amino acids. Trimming at V came to 7 bases and at J to 3 bases, leaving 10 bases not matched to a gene. CDR1 and CDR2 (germline): SQVTM, ANQGSEA. DNA of the CDR3: TGCAGCGGCCGGGACTACAGGCCTACAGATACGCAGTATTTT. Translating gives CSGRDYRPTDTQYF.

The V and J genes are TRBV19 and TRBJ1-2; D remains ambiguous. Germline assignment: CDR1 LNHDA and CDR2 SQIVND (reference sequence). This CDR3 has 13 amino acids. The ends were cut back, 3 bases at V and 7 bases at J, with 12 bases in the middle. CDR3 sequence reads: CASSMMRGSGYTF. The CDR3 coding sequence is TGTGCCAGTAGTATGATGCGAGGAAGTGGCTACACCTTC.

This clone occurred a few times. The chain combines TRBV4-3 with TRBJ2-1; 8 bases map to TRBD1. V lost 5 bases to trimming and J lost 9 bases; unmatched junction nucleotides: 9. CDR1 is LGHNA, CDR2 YSLEER, per germline. The CDR3 contains 14 residues. The CDR3 DNA reads as TGCGCCAGCAGCTTTTCGACAGGGGTTGGTGAGCAGTTCTTC. Encoded protein: CASSFSTGVGEQFF.

V is TRBV5-8 and J is TRBJ2-3; D call uncertain. CDR1 and CDR2 (germline): SGHTS, YDEGEE. This CDR3 is built from 14 residues. V gave up 0 bases and J gave up 6 bases, with 11 bases separating them. CDR3 nucleotides: TGTGCCAGCAGCTTGGGACTTAACCAGGATACGCAGTATTTT. Its protein is CASSLGLNQDTQYF. The entire variable domain, with the rest obtained from reference TRBV5-8 and TRBJ2-3, is as follows: EAGVTQSPTHLIKTRGQQATLRCSPISGHTSVYWYQQALGLGLQFLLWYDEGEERNRGNFPPRFSGRQFPNYSSELNVNALELEDSALYLCASSLGLNQDTQYFGPGTRLTVL.

The J gene is TRBJ2-7, the V gene TRBV28, with D unresolved. V was trimmed by 1 base and J by 0 bases, leaving 10 bases between them. Germline lookup yields CDR1 MDHEN and CDR2 SYDVKM. The CDR3 has 15 amino acids. CDR3 in amino acids: CASSLLAESSYEQYF. The DNA for the CDR3 is TGTGCCAGCAGTTTATTGGCGGAGAGCTCCTACGAGCAGTACTTC.

The chain joins TRBV3-1 (or the pseudogene TRBV3-2) to TRBJ1-2; D is uncertain. This CDR3 region has 14 residues. Trimming pared 1 base from V and 2 bases from J, leaving 8 bases between. CDR1 and CDR2 from the germline V gene are LGHDT and YNNKEL (reference sequence). The chain's CDR3 is CASSQVAENYGYTF. In DNA, the CDR3 is TGTGCCAGCAGCCAAGTGGCAGAAAACTATGGCTACACCTTC.

V and J are TRBV15 and TRBJ2-1; D might be TRBD2 (5 bases). Between the trimmed V and J ends, which lost 0 bases and 0 bases, there was a span of 9 bases. CDR1 and CDR2 (germline): LNHNV, YYDKDF (reference sequence). This CDR3 has 16 residues. Written as DNA, the CDR3 is TGTGCCACCAGCAGAGAGGACTTAAGCTCCTACAATGAGCAGTTCTTC. It codes for CATSREDLSSYNEQFF.

The V and J genes are TRBV9 and TRBJ2-1; D unresolved. Germline values: CDR1 SGDLS, CDR2 YYNGEE. Trimming removed 3 bases at V and 5 bases at J, with 6 bases between. This CDR3 comprises 12 residues. This CDR3 is CASSADNNEQFF. The CDR3 DNA reads as TGTGCCAGCAGCGCAGATAACAATGAGCAGTTCTTC. The full variable domain, rest sourced from reference TRBV9 and TRBJ2-1, is DSGVTQTPKHLITATGQRVTLRCSPRSGDLSVYWYQQSLDQGLQFLIQYYNGEERAKGNILERFSAQQFPDLHSELNLSSLELGDSALYFCASSADNNEQFFGPGTRLTVL.

The chain links TRBV12-3 or TRBV12-4 to TRBJ2-2, with TRBD1 identical over 8 bases. The length of the CDR3 is 13 residues. Trimming took 10 bases from V and 4 from J; bases not matched to a gene: 5. CDR3 DNA: TGTGCCACCACAGGGGGTCTCACCGGGGAGCTGTTTTTT. As protein: CATTGGLTGELFF.

The chain combines TRBV28 with TRBJ2-1, with 7 bases fitting TRBD1. Germline CDR1 is MDHEN and CDR2 is SYDVKM. The junction had 13 bases not matched to a gene; V was cut back by 8 bases and J by 6 bases. The CDR3 sequence is 15 residues long. CDR3 nucleotide sequence: TGTGCCAGCTTAGGGGGCGGGTCTAGGCGCAATGAGCAGTTCTTC. Translation: CASLGGGSRRNEQFF.

The chain uses TRBV6-2 or TRBV6-3 and TRBJ2-1; 9 bases agree with TRBD2. The J segment lost 6 bases and the V segment lost 6 bases, leaving 9 bases of the junction unmatched. CDR3 length: 15 amino acids. Germline CDR1 reads MNHEY; CDR2 reads SVGEGT. The CDR3 loop reads CASSPPGTSLNEQFF. The CDR3 bases are TGTGCCAGCAGCCCTCCCGGGACTAGCCTCAATGAGCAGTTCTTC.

V and J are TRBV11-3 and TRBJ2-2, with 10 bases fitting TRBD2. Losses at the gene ends were 2 bases for V and 8 bases for J; bases not matched to a gene: 8. CDR1 and CDR2 (germline): SGHNT, YENEEA. CDR3 size: 16 residues. CDR3 in amino acids: CASSLLAGVSRGELFF. Written as DNA, the CDR3 is TGTGCCAGCAGCTTACTAGCGGGAGTGAGCAGAGGGGAGCTGTTTTTT.

The chain is built from TRBV6-5 and TRBJ2-2; D ambiguous. Germline V gives CDR1 MNHEY, CDR2 SVGAGI. V dropped 9 bases and J dropped 5 bases, with 10 bases sitting between them. CDR3 length equals 12 residues. The chain's CDR3 is CASLRQTGELFF. CDR3 DNA sequence: TGTGCCAGTCTGAGACAAACCGGGGAGCTGTTTTTT.

The chain links TRBV4-3 to TRBJ2-1; D might be TRBD2 (6 bases). The V end was cut by 0 bases, the J end by 4 bases, with 28 bases between. In germline, CDR1 is LGHNA, CDR2 YSLEER. The CDR3 runs to 21 residues. CDR3 nucleotides: TGCGCCAGCAGCCAAGAACTAACACCAATACTAGCCCGGGAAGTTTACAATGAGCAGTTCTTC. Protein sequence: CASSQELTPILAREVYNEQFF.

In its sample, this clone was seen a few times. This chain links TRBV6-5 with TRBJ1-4; maybe TRBD1 (6 bases). The germline gives CDR1 MNHEY, CDR2 SVGAGI. The CDR3 runs to 12 residues. Trimming left V 7 bases short and J 7 bases short, with 10 bases between. CDR3 sequence reads: CASKTGSEKLFF. The CDR3 nucleotides read TGTGCCAGCAAAACAGGGAGTGAAAAACTGTTTTTT.

The chain links TRBV6-5 to TRBJ1-1, with a possible D match to TRBD1 (6 bases). This CDR3 is built from 13 residues. The germline V and J ends were trimmed by 6 bases and 5 bases, with 13 bases remaining between them. The germline CDR1 and CDR2 sequences are MNHEY and SVGAGI. CDR3 protein: CASSIRGGTEAFF. The CDR3 DNA reads TGTGCCAGCAGCATAAGGGGGGGAACTGAAGCTTTCTTT.

The J gene is TRBJ1-1, the V gene TRBV28; tentatively, D is TRBD1 (5 bases). Germline V gene lookup returns CDR1 MDHEN and CDR2 SYDVKM. The V gene lost 8 bases and the J gene lost 0 bases, with 16 bases spanning the gap. The CDR3 covers 15 residues. CDR3: CASAVGVGMNTEAFF. CDR3 bases: TGTGCCAGCGCCGTGGGGGTGGGGATGAACACTGAAGCTTTCTTT.

The J gene is TRBJ1-1, the V gene TRBV10-1, with no clear D. V was clipped by 4 bases and J by 1 base, with 7 bases between them. Germline CDR1 reads WNHNN; CDR2 reads SYGVQD (reference sequence). The CDR3 covers 13 residues. This chain's CDR3 is CASSVTSNTEAFF. The CDR3 DNA follows: TGCGCCAGCAGTGTGACATCGAACACTGAAGCTTTCTTT.

This clone was picked up one time. The V call is TRBV3-1 (or the pseudogene TRBV3-2), the J call TRBJ1-6; TRBD1 matches 8 bases. This CDR3 has 15 amino acids. Germline V lookup: CDR1 LGHDT, CDR2 YNNKEL (reference sequence). The V gene end was trimmed by 5 bases and the J gene end by 7 bases; junction bases not matched to a gene: 7. In nucleotides, the CDR3 is TGTGCCAGCAGCAAGTGGGACAGGCAAAATTCACCCCTCCACTTT. The encoded protein is CASSKWDRQNSPLHF.

The rearrangement uses TRBV28 and TRBJ1-2, with 7 bases aligning to TRBD1. The length of the CDR3 is 13 residues. After removal of 6 bases from V and 5 bases from J, the junction contained 6 bases not matched to a gene. The V gene's germline CDR1 is MDHEN and CDR2 SYDVKM. CDR3: CASSSTGRYGYTF. CDR3 bases: TGTGCCAGCAGCTCGACAGGGCGTTATGGCTACACCTTC.

The chain combines TRBV11-2 with TRBJ2-1; no definite D call. V was clipped by 5 bases and J by 0 bases, with 8 bases between them. The CDR3 runs 14 residues. CDR1 is SGHAT, CDR2 FQNNGV, per germline. CDR3 nucleotides: TGTGCCAGCAGCCCGGACCTCTCCTACAATGAGCAGTTCTTC. The encoded protein is CASSPDLSYNEQFF.

The count of this clone is one. V usage is TRBV18 and J usage is TRBJ1-2; D possibly corresponds to TRBD1 (5 bases). Germline V gives CDR1 KGHSH, CDR2 LQKENI. V lost 2 bases and J 4 bases, leaving 11 bases between the germline ends. This CDR3 has 14 residues. The CDR3 loop reads CASSPNFDSYGYTF. The CDR3 bases are TGTGCCAGCTCACCAAATTTTGACAGCTATGGCTACACCTTC.